These 7 T cell receptor beta chains originate from one sample sequenced in a study of shared clonotypes between healthy human individuals (dated by TCRdb to between 2020 and 2021). Libraries were constructed by the immunoSEQ multiplex PCR assay. TCRdb retrieved this table from immuneACCESS and kept in-frame rearrangements only. Not all clones are present; in checked studies, unresolved V genes account for under half, and no reason is known for the remainder. The sample yields about 690,000 clones; roughly 91% were counted once. Jointly, the top ten make up 34% of the sample. The sequencing input was memory CD8+ T cells from PBMCs. The cell subset or site label, read with the paper, signifies: CD45RO+ cells pooled with CCR7-negative TemRA cells. These receptors originate from a man between 18 and 35 years old in good health. Some clones in this sample may be carry-over from other donors' samples.

The chain combines TRBV7-9 with TRBJ2-3, with TRBD2 matching over 12 bases. In germline, CDR1 is SEHNR, CDR2 FQNEAQ (reference sequence). This CDR3 region has 18 residues. V dropped 5 bases and J dropped 3; count of bases not matched to a gene: 12. This CDR3 reads CASSHRLAGVRPTDTQYF. The CDR3 DNA reads as TGTGCCAGCAGCCATAGACTAGCGGGAGTCCGGCCGACAGATACGCAGTATTTT.

This clone appeared a single time. The J gene is TRBJ2-7, the V gene TRBV7-9; D might be TRBD1 (6 bases). V lost 5 bases and J 5 bases, leaving 16 bases between the germline ends. This CDR3 comprises 14 residues. The germline gives CDR1 SEHNR, CDR2 FQNEAQ (reference sequence). CDR3 coding DNA: TGTGCCAGCAGCCCTCGGACAGAGGTGAACGAGCAGTACTTC. It yields the protein CASSPRTEVNEQYF.

The rearrangement uses TRBV4-1 and TRBJ1-5, with a weak D call TRBD1 (6 bases). The CDR3 runs 17 residues. V was shortened by 2 bases and J by 1 base, with 15 bases between the two germline ends. Germline V gives CDR1 MGHRA, CDR2 YSYEKL. The CDR3 DNA follows: TGCGCCAGCAGCCAATATTGGGGGGCAGAGAGCAATCAGCCCCAGCATTTT. Translation gives CASSQYWGAESNQPQHF.

This clone was recorded once. The chain uses TRBV19 and TRBJ2-2, with 7 nucleotides matching TRBD1. This CDR3 region has 14 residues. J lost 2 bases, V lost 11 bases, and 8 bases had no gene match. Germline CDR1 is LNHDA and CDR2 is SQIVND (reference sequence). CDR3 loop: CAVRTGENTGELFF. The DNA for the CDR3 is TGTGCCGTAAGGACAGGTGAAAACACCGGGGAGCTGTTTTTT.

The DNA for the CDR3 is TGTGCCAGCAGTGAAATAAGGTGGGCAGGGGGCAGCGAGCAGTACTTC. Protein: CASSEIRWAGGSEQYF. V is TRBV6-1 and J is TRBJ2-7, with 8 bases identical to TRBD1. V gave up 2 bases and J gave up 6 bases; unmatched junction bases: 12. CDR1 and CDR2 (germline): MNHNS, SASEGT. This CDR3 is 16 amino acids long.

A single count supports this clone. The chain combines TRBV6-5 with TRBJ2-7, with D possibly being TRBD1 or TRBD2 (5 bases each). Trimming shortened V by 5 bases and J by 3 bases, and 14 bases separated the two germline ends. Germline V gene lookup returns CDR1 MNHEY and CDR2 SVGAGI. The CDR3 is made up of 14 amino acids. The CDR3 sequence: CASSPRDGIYEQYF. CDR3 DNA sequence: TGTGCCAGCAGTCCCAGGGACGGGATCTACGAGCAGTACTTC.

As concerns this clone: Only one base separates this from a far larger clonotype, so it likely reflects a read error. Distinct nucleotide sequences in the sample also encode this CDR3. This rearrangement joins TRBV27 to TRBJ2-3; the match to TRBD2 covers 9 bases. The CDR3 sequence is 15 residues long. CDR1 is MNHEY and CDR2 is SMNVEV in the germline V gene (reference sequence). V lost 1 base and J lost 1; bases outside the gene matches: 0. For the CDR3, the DNA is TGTGCCAGCAGTTTATGGACTAGCGGCACAGATACGCAGTATTTT. Amino acids: CASSLWTSGTDTQYF.